The 20 T cell receptor beta chains below come from one sample, sequenced in a study of PD-1 blockade in classical Hodgkin lymphoma. After autologous stem cell transplantation all patients relapsed, and prior brentuximab vedotin exposure differed between cohorts. The method was immunoSEQ multiplex PCR; TCRdb's version includes in-frame clones alone and lacks a portion of them. The profile shows tens of thousands of clones, 60% to 75% of them singletons. The sample was peripheral blood mononuclear cells (PBMCs), taken at baseline. Receptor source: a human donor with classical Hodgkin lymphoma.

V is TRBV15 and J is TRBJ1-1, with no clear D. CDR1 LNHNV and CDR2 YYDKDF come from the germline V gene (reference sequence). There are 14 residues in the CDR3. Trimming pared 0 bases from V and 3 bases from J, leaving 8 bases between. The CDR3 DNA reads TGTGCCACCAGCAGAGACAGGTCTCACACTGAAGCTTTCTTT. As protein: CATSRDRSHTEAFF.

This chain links TRBV11-2 with TRBJ2-1; D is uncertain. Deletions cut 5 bases from V and 4 bases from J, with 9 bases between. Germline assignment: CDR1 SGHAT and CDR2 FQNNGV. CDR3 length: 13 residues. DNA for the CDR3: TGTGCCAGCAGCCCAACAACTTACAATGAGCAGTTCTTC. Protein: CASSPTTYNEQFF.

By share of the sample, this clone is medium-sized. The chain is built from TRBV30 and TRBJ1-1; TRBD1 matches at 7 bases. V was pared by 0 bases and J by 8 bases, with 3 bases of the junction left unmatched. There are 12 residues in the CDR3. The germline V gene encodes CDR1 GTSNPN and CDR2 SVGIG (reference sequence). DNA for the CDR3: TGTGCCTGGAGTGTAGGCAGGGGGGAAGCTTTCTTT. Translated, it gives CAWSVGRGEAFF.

The V call is TRBV11-3, the J call TRBJ2-2; D call uncertain. Germline CDR1 and CDR2: SGHNT and YENEEA. The CDR3 is 15 residues long. The V gene lost 4 bases and the J gene lost 4 bases, with 13 bases spanning the gap. The DNA for the CDR3 is TGTGCCAGCAGCTCCCGGGTCTTTGGCACCGGGGAGCTGTTTTTT. It translates to CASSSRVFGTGELFF.

The V gene is TRBV5-4, the J gene TRBJ2-7; D assignment may be TRBD1 or TRBD2 (5 bases each). Germline V gene lookup returns CDR1 SGHNT and CDR2 YYREEE (reference sequence). The CDR3 covers 14 residues. The V and J ends lost 7 bases and 3 bases respectively, with 17 bases between them. The CDR3 sequence: CASGPGTGFYEQYF. The CDR3 bases are TGTGCCAGCGGCCCCGGGACGGGATTCTACGAGCAGTACTTC.

V gene TRBV4-3 combines with J gene TRBJ2-5, with 9 bases aligning to TRBD2. Looked up from germline, CDR1 is LGHNA and CDR2 is YSLEER. The CDR3 covers 16 residues. V shed 4 bases and J 3 bases; nucleotides not matched to a gene: 9. The CDR3 loop is CASSLHLAGREETQYF. The CDR3 DNA reads as TGCGCCAGCAGCCTTCATCTAGCGGGAAGGGAAGAGACCCAGTACTTC.

V and J are TRBV27 and TRBJ2-1; 10 bases agree with TRBD1. The CDR3 has 15 amino acids. Per germline, CDR1 MNHEY and CDR2 SMNVEV (reference sequence). The V and J ends lost 7 bases and 6 bases, in that order; junction bases with no gene match: 9. In DNA form, the CDR3 reads TGTGCCAGCACCGTAGGGACAGGGGCTTTCAATGAGCAGTTCTTC. Translated: CASTVGTGAFNEQFF.

The chain joins TRBV19 to TRBJ2-1; tentatively, D is TRBD2 (6 bases). Germline assignment: CDR1 LNHDA and CDR2 SQIVND (reference sequence). The CDR3 contains 15 residues. V was pared by 7 bases and J by 4 bases, with 17 bases between. CDR3 coding DNA: TGTGCCAGTACGATTGGGGACTCCCCATACAATGAGCAGTTCTTC. It codes for CASTIGDSPYNEQFF.

The CDR3 coding sequence is TGTGCCAGCAGCTTGGGTTTTGTGGAAAACTACGAGCAGTACTTC. Translating it yields CASSLGFVENYEQYF. The genes are TRBV5-6 and TRBJ2-7; D call uncertain. V was shortened by 0 bases and J by 3 bases, with 13 bases between the two germline ends. CDR3 size: 15 residues. Germline CDR1 SGHDT, CDR2 YYEEEE.

The chain recombines TRBV4-2 with TRBJ1-5, with D possibly matching TRBD1 (5 bases). Germline CDR1 reads LGHNA; CDR2 reads YNFKEQ. V lost 3 bases and J 6 bases, leaving 12 bases between the germline ends. The length of the CDR3 is 14 residues. In nucleotides, the CDR3 is TGTGCCAGCAGCCAGGCGCGGGGGACTCAGCCCCAGCATTTT. Its translation is CASSQARGTQPQHF.

V gene TRBV29-1 combines with J gene TRBJ1-3; D not resolved. CDR3 length equals 13 residues. Trimming removed 3 bases at V and 0 bases at J, with 6 bases between. The V gene's germline CDR1 is SQVTM and CDR2 ANQGSEA. The CDR3: CSVDTASGNTIYF. CDR3 sequence (DNA): TGCAGCGTTGATACGGCCTCTGGAAACACCATATATTTT.

This clone turned up a few times. This chain links TRBV19 with TRBJ1-5; D possibly corresponds to TRBD1 (5 bases). Germline V gene lookup returns CDR1 LNHDA and CDR2 SQIVND (reference sequence). Trimming removed 10 bases from V and 4 bases from J, with 17 bases in between. The CDR3 spans 14 residues. The DNA of the CDR3 is TGTGCCACCCAGCCGGGGCAGGTAAATCAGCCCCAGCATTTT. It yields the protein CATQPGQVNQPQHF.

V usage is TRBV19 and J usage is TRBJ1-2; TRBD1 aligns across 8 bases. This CDR3 is built from 13 residues. With 6 bases clipped from V and 4 bases from J, the junction kept 4 bases outside the gene matches. Germline CDR1 is LNHDA and CDR2 is SQIVND (reference sequence). For the CDR3, the DNA is TGTGCCAGTAGACTGGGACAGGCCTATGGCTACACCTTC. This encodes CASRLGQAYGYTF.

The V and J genes are TRBV27 and TRBJ2-2; a weak D match, TRBD2 (5 bases). Germline lookup yields CDR1 MNHEY and CDR2 SMNVEV (reference sequence). V shed 2 bases and J shed 6 bases, with 10 bases lying between them. There are 14 residues in the CDR3. As DNA, the CDR3 is TGTGCCAGCAGTTTACGGGATTGGGCCGGGGAGCTGTTTTTT. Translating it yields CASSLRDWAGELFF.

The rearrangement links TRBV19 to TRBJ2-1; D ambiguous. This CDR3 comprises 12 residues. Trimming took 5 bases from V and 5 from J, leaving 7 bases between them. Germline values: CDR1 LNHDA, CDR2 SQIVND (reference sequence). The CDR3 DNA reads TGTGCCAGTAGTTACAGCCACAATGAGCAGTTCTTC. Translated, it gives CASSYSHNEQFF.

The V and J genes are TRBV6-5 and TRBJ1-1, with 8 nucleotides matching TRBD1. CDR1 is MNHEY, CDR2 SVGAGI, per germline. The CDR3 covers 14 residues. J lost 5 bases, V lost 7 bases, and 9 bases had no gene match. The CDR3 is CASTRGRGRTEAFF. The CDR3 DNA reads as TGTGCCAGCACCAGGGGGCGCGGAAGGACTGAAGCTTTCTTT.

This chain's CDR3 is CASTLSSLGPPKTQHF. CDR3 DNA sequence: TGTGCCAGCACTCTCTCCTCCCTTGGACCGCCTAAAACCCAGCATTTT. The chain links TRBV6-6 to TRBJ1-5, with D uncertain. CDR1 is MNHNY and CDR2 is SVGAGI in the germline V gene (reference sequence). The V and J ends lost 7 bases and 11 bases respectively, with 27 bases between them. The CDR3 spans 16 residues.

The chain's CDR3 is CASSPWASGSTDTQYF. CDR3 DNA: TGTGCCAGCAGCCCCTGGGCTAGCGGGAGTACAGATACGCAGTATTTT. The chain recombines TRBV7-3 with TRBJ2-3, with 10 bases lining up with TRBD2. Per the germline V gene, CDR1 is SGHTA and CDR2 is FQGTGA. This CDR3 region has 16 residues. V shed 5 bases, J shed 3 bases, and the junction held 8 bases outside the gene matches.

The V and J genes are TRBV7-6 and TRBJ2-5; possible D gene TRBD2, 7 bases. This CDR3 region has 16 residues. The V and J ends lost 0 bases and 3 bases respectively, with 14 bases between them. Germline V gene lookup returns CDR1 SGHVS and CDR2 FNYEAQ. CDR3 sequence reads: CASSLAAAGAEETQYF. CDR3 in DNA: TGTGCCAGCAGCTTAGCTGCTGCGGGGGCGGAAGAGACCCAGTACTTC.

A single count supports this clone. The genes are TRBV7-2 and TRBJ2-2; 10 positions match TRBD2. The J segment lost 0 bases and the V segment lost 5 bases, leaving 6 bases of the junction unmatched. This CDR3 is 17 amino acids long. Germline V CDR1 and CDR2: SGHTA, FQGNSA. The CDR3 DNA reads as TGTGCCAGCAGCCGACTAGCGGGCAACGCGAACACCGGGGAGCTGTTTTTT. It yields the protein CASSRLAGNANTGELFF.